The entry that follows covers one T cell receptor (beta chain) sequence. Its target is not known. V lost 0 bases to trimming and J lost 5 bases, with 7 bases between them. The CDR3 length is 13 residues. Germline CDR1 ENHRY, CDR2 SYGVKD. Only in-frame clones appear in the TCRdb table, and some are missing; sequencing was by immunoSEQ multiplex PCR. The sample lists 150,000 or so clones, about 88% occurring once. These data are taken from a study of T cell responses to AZD1222 COVID-19 vaccine. Study observations and caveats: Nearly half of unique spike-specific TCRs reportedly avoided B.1.351 and B.1.1.7 mutated regions. White British donors predominated, females outnumbered males, and clonal diversity was possibly underestimated.

This TCR was sampled from an adult in good health. The source was peripheral blood, collected on day 0 of AZD1222 vaccination. The J gene is TRBJ1-2, the V gene TRBV10-3; D might be TRBD1 (5 bases). The CDR3 sequence is CAISESGGYGYTF. CDR3 nucleotide sequence: TGTGCCATCAGTGAGTCCGGGGGGTATGGCTACACCTTC.